This T cell receptor (beta chain) was retrieved from a study of T cells in Graves' hyperthyroidism and ophthalmopathy. The V gene's germline CDR1 is MNHNS and CDR2 SASEGT. Deletions cut 3 bases from V and 3 bases from J, with 6 bases between. The CDR3 consists of 13 residues. The CDR3 regions of TCR beta were amplified from RNA transcripts. A set of HTBI primers served as the primers for a first-round RT-PCR of the TCR CDR3. TCRdb passed the multiplex PCR reads through MiXCR, listing each CDR3 protein once. This table holds roughly 720,000 distinct CDR3 sequences, approximately 15% found once. In this sample, this clonotype turned up a few times.

The sample comprised blood. The chain combines TRBV6-1 with TRBJ1-5; no firm D call. The receptor's source is a man aged 50-60 years with Graves' hyperthyroidism. This CDR3 reads CASSDVLNQPQHF. In DNA form, the CDR3 reads TGTGCCAGCAGTGACGTGCTCAATCAGCCCCAGCATTTT.